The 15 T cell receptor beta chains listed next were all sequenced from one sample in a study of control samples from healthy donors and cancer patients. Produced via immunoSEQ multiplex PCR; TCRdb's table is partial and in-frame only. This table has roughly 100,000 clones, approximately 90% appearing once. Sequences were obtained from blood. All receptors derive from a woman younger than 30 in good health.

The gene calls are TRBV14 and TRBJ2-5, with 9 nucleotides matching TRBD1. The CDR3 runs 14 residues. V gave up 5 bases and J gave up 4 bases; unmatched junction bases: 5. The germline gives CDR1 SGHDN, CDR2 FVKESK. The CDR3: CASSKQGARETQYF. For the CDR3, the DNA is TGTGCCAGCAGCAAACAGGGGGCGCGAGAGACCCAGTACTTC.

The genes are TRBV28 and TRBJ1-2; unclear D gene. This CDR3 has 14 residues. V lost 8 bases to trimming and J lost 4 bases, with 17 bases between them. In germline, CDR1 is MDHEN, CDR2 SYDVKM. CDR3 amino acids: CASRGGVLPYGYTF. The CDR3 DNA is TGTGCCAGCCGCGGTGGAGTCCTGCCCTATGGCTACACCTTC.

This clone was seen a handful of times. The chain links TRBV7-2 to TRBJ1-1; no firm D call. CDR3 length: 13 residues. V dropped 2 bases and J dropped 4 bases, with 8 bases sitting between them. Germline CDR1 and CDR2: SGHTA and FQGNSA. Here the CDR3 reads CASSLLRATEAFF. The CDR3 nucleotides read TGTGCCAGCAGCTTATTGAGGGCCACTGAAGCTTTCTTT.

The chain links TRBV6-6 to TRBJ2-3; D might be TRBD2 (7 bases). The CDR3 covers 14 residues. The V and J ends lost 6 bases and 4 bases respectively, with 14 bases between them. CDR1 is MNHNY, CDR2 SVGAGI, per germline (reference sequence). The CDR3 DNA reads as TGTGCCAGCAGGAAGGGGGGAGGGGCAGATACGCAGTATTTT. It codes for CASRKGGGADTQYF.

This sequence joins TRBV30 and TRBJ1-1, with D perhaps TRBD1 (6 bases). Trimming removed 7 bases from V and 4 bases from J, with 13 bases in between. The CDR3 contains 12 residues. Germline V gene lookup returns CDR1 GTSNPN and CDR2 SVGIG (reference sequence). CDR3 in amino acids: CASGQSGTEAFF. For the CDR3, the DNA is TGTGCCTCAGGACAGAGCGGCACTGAAGCTTTCTTT.

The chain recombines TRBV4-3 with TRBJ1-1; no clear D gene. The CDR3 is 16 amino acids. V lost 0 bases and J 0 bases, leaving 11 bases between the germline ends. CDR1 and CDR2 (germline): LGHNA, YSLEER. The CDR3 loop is CASSQDVGTMNTEAFF. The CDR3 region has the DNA TGCGCCAGCAGCCAAGATGTGGGCACCATGAACACTGAAGCTTTCTTT.

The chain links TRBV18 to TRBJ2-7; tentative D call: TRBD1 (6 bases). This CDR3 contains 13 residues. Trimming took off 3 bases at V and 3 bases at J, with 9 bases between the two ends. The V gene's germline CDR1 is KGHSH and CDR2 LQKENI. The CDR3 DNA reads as TGTGCCAGCTCACCCACAGGGAACTACGAGCAGTACTTC. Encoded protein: CASSPTGNYEQYF.

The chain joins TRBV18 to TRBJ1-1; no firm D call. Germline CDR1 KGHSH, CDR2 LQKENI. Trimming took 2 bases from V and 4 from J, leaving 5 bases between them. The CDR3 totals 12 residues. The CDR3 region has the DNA TGTGCCAGCTCACCATTGGCCACTGAAGCTTTCTTT. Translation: CASSPLATEAFF.

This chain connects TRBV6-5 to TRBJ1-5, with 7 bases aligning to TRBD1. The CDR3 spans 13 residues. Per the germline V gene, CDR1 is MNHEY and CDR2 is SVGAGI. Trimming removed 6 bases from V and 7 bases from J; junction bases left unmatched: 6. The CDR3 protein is CASSRDRVQPQHF. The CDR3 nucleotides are TGTGCCAGCAGCCGAGACAGGGTCCAGCCCCAGCATTTT.

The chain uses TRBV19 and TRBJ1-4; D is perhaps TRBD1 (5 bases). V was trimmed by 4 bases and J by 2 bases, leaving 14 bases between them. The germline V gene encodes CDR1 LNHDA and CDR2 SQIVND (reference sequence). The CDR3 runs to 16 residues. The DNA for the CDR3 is TGTGCCAGTAGTACCCGGGGCGTAGGGACTAATGAAAAACTGTTTTTT. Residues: CASSTRGVGTNEKLFF.

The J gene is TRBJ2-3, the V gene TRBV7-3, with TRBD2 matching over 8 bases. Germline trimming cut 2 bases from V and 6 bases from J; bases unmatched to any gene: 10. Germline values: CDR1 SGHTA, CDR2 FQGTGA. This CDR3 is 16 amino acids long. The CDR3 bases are TGTGCCAGCAGCTTACGTGGGGCGGGAGGTTCCGATACGCAGTATTTT. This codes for CASSLRGAGGSDTQYF.

CDR3 sequence: CASSPTVPPLVGLNPSGGTEAFF. Here the CDR3 DNA reads TGTGCCAGCTCACCAACCGTCCCTCCGTTGGTTGGTCTCAACCCGTCAGGGGGCACTGAAGCTTTCTTT. The chain uses TRBV18 and TRBJ1-1; 7 bases align to TRBD1. The CDR3 extends over 23 amino acids. V was clipped by 2 bases and J by 4 bases; unmatched bases: 31. The V gene's germline CDR1 is KGHSH and CDR2 LQKENI.

The CDR3 loop reads CASSLCLGMVGCTGELFF. Written as DNA, the CDR3 is TGTGCCAGCAGTTTATGTCTGGGGATGGTTGGTTGTACCGGGGAGCTGTTTTTT. The chain combines TRBV27 with TRBJ2-2; D unclear. CDR3 length equals 18 residues. CDR1 and CDR2 from the germline V gene are MNHEY and SMNVEV (reference sequence). V was pared by 1 base and J by 5 bases, with 20 bases between.

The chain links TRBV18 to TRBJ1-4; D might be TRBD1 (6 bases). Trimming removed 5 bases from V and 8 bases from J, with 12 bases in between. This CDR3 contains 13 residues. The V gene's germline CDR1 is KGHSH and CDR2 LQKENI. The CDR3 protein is CASSSTTGEKLFF. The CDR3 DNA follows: TGTGCCAGCTCATCGACGACAGGCGAAAAACTGTTTTTT.

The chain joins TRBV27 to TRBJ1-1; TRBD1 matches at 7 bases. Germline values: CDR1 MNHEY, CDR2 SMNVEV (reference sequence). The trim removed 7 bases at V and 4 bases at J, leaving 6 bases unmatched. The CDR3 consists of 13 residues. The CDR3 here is CASTQTGTTEAFF. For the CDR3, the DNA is TGTGCCAGCACCCAGACAGGGACCACTGAAGCTTTCTTT.